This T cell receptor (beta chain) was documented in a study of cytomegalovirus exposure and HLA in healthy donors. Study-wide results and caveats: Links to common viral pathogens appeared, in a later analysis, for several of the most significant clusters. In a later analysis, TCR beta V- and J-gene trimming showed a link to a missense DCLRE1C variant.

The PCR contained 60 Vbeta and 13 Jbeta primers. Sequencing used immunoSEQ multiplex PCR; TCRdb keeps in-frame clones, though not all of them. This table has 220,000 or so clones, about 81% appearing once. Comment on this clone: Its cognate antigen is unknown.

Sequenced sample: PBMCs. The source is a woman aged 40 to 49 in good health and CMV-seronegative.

The CDR3 loop reads CASSPSALTGELFF. As DNA, the CDR3 is TGCGCCAGCAGCCCGAGTGCCTTGACCGGGGAGCTGTTTTTT. The chain uses TRBV5-1 and TRBJ2-2; D gene unclear. Germline CDR1 and CDR2: SGHRS and YFSETQ. Trimming pared 4 bases from V and 5 bases from J, leaving 12 bases between. The CDR3 runs 14 residues.